The clone carrying this T cell receptor (beta chain) appeared a few times. MiXCR, run by TCRdb on the RT-PCR reads, gives a single entry per CDR3 protein. The repertoire consists of 900,000 to 1,000,000 distinct CDR3 sequences, with 18% occurring once and the leading ten covering around 6%. These data belong to a study of patients and donors after allogeneic stem cell transplantation. The V end lost 0 bases, the J end lost 4 bases, and 9 bases lay between the germline ends. Germline lookup yields CDR1 ENHRY and CDR2 SYGVKD. The CDR3 totals 14 residues. The sample taken for sequencing was blood, either unsorted or a sorted T cell fraction (not recorded which). The chain recombines TRBV10-3 with TRBJ1-2, with unresolved D. The sequence derives from a human donor who was either an allogeneic HSCT recipient or a stem cell or donor lymphocyte infusion donor (not recorded which). It is not recorded whose cells these are; they may come from a transplant donor. For the CDR3, the DNA is TGTGCCATCAGTGAGTCAGGGTCGGTCTATGGCTACACCTTC. Protein sequence: CAISESGSVYGYTF.